This T cell receptor (beta chain) was documented in a study of Graves' ophthalmopathy and Graves' hyperthyroidism. Study results and caveats: Blood was where most expanded thyroid clonotypes above 0.001 frequency also turned up. Ophthalmopathy progression was predicted with 65% to 71% sensitivity and approximately 79% specificity.

This clonotype has just a few counts. Its antigen is not identified. Over 18 months of follow-up, stable hyperthyroidism required that no ophthalmopathy appear. Investigators amplified TCR beta CDR3 regions from RNA transcripts. Amplification began with first-round RT-PCR using HTBI primers, then second-round multiplex PCR was performed. TCRdb passed the multiplex PCR reads through MiXCR, listing each CDR3 protein once. This table has about 620,000 distinct CDR3 sequences, 20% to 25% appearing once. This CDR3 has 13 residues. Trimming removed 6 bases at V and 6 bases at J, with 14 bases between. Per the germline V gene, CDR1 is MDHEN and CDR2 is SYDVKM.

The source of this sequence is a woman in her late teens or twenties with stable Graves' hyperthyroidism. Some clones in this sample may be carry-over from other donors' samples. The sequenced sample consisted of peripheral blood. V and J are TRBV28 and TRBJ1-2; D is unclear. The DNA for the CDR3 is TGTGCCAGCAGCCCTGTACAAGAGGATGGCTACACCTTC. As protein: CASSPVQEDGYTF.